This T cell receptor beta chain was sequenced during a study of blood T cell repertoires in COVID-19. Across the study: Some COVID-19 samples were acute and others convalescent; all came from the United States, Italy and Spain.

In the authors' workflow: Amplification with reference gene primers provided the estimates of nucleated cell counts. Profiled with immunoSEQ multiplex PCR; TCRdb holds only in-frame clones, not every one. V and J calls plus clone size are reproduced from that table; the DNA served to infer D and trimming. The table shows roughly 43,000 clones, with around 89% occurring only once. CDR1 and CDR2 from the germline V gene are MNHEY and SVGEGT. The V and J ends lost 3 bases and 0 bases respectively, with 9 bases between them. This CDR3 comprises 14 residues. The sequencing sample was made of peripheral blood. The sequence was collected from a man in his sixties or seventies with active COVID-19. The rearrangement uses TRBV6-2 or TRBV6-3 and TRBJ2-7; D unresolved. As DNA, the CDR3 is TGTGCCAGCAGTTATTATGGCAGCTCCTACGAGCAGTACTTC. Protein: CASSYYGSSYEQYF.